This TCR beta chain stems from a study of CD8 T cells in Susac syndrome. Random hexamers primed reverse transcription of about 0.5 to 1 ug RNA. A single record per CDR3 protein comes from TCRdb applying MiXCR to the immunoSEQ multiplex PCR reads. The sample lists 150,000 to 200,000 distinct CDR3 sequences; approximately 94% were seen once. CDR1 LGHNA and CDR2 YNFKEQ come from the germline V gene. Trimming cost V 1 base and J 5 bases; bases outside gene matches: 7. The CDR3 length is 15 residues. This sequence was found in a human donor with multiple sclerosis. Source material: CD4+ T cells from PBMCs. This chain uses TRBV4-2 with TRBJ2-5; 7 bases agree with TRBD1. CDR3 coding DNA: TGTGCCAGCAGCCAAGTAACAGGGGAAGACGAGACCCAGTACTTC. Translated, it gives CASSQVTGEDETQYF.